The rows below give T cell receptor beta chains drawn from one sample of a study of TIL therapy for anti-PD-1-resistant metastatic lung cancer. Only in-frame clones appear in the TCRdb table, and some are missing; sequencing was by immunoSEQ multiplex PCR. Among 40,000 to 60,000 clones listed, 79% were seen once. The specimen was blood, collected at baseline. These TCRs come from a woman aged 25-80 years with non-small cell lung cancer. CDR3s include the opening cysteine and the closing phenylalanine or tryptophan. D genes are given only for firm matches.

D gene: .
V gene: TRBV19
CDR3 length: 17
CDR3 protein: CASSRDPGRNENYGYTF

D gene: .
V gene: TRBV5-1
CDR3 length: 14
CDR3 protein: CASSLAWVGSPLHF

D gene: .
V gene: TRBV5-1
CDR3 length: 14
CDR3 protein: CASSLRGHSYEQYF

D gene: .
V gene: TRBV9
CDR3 length: 14
CDR3 protein: CASSVRDARDEQFF

D gene: .
V gene: TRBV6-5
CDR3 length: 13
CDR3 protein: CASSEDGLYGYTF

D gene: .
V gene: TRBV30
CDR3 length: 13
CDR3 protein: CAWSWGGTDTQYF

D gene: .
V gene: TRBV5-1
CDR3 length: 12
CDR3 protein: CASSLGQNEQFF

D gene: .
V gene: TRBV28
CDR3 length: 16
CDR3 protein: CASSLLGYPSDYGYTF

D gene: .
V gene: TRBV7-2
CDR3 length: 14
CDR3 protein: CASSRTRLTGELFF

D gene: .
V gene: TRBV9
CDR3 length: 14
CDR3 protein: CASSVSGTQETQYF

D gene: .
V gene: TRBV6-1
CDR3 length: 12
CDR3 protein: CASSEQGYEQYF

D gene: TRBD1
V gene: TRBV4-1
CDR3 length: 18
CDR3 protein: CASSQDVSRQGANQPQHF

D gene: TRBD2
V gene: TRBV7-6
CDR3 length: 16
CDR3 protein: CASSLAAGGLYNEQFF

D gene: TRBD2
V gene: TRBV6-4
CDR3 length: 14
CDR3 protein: CASSPGLDIGELFF

D gene: .
V gene: TRBV5-1
CDR3 length: 13
CDR3 protein: CASSLVGWDTQYF

D gene: TRBD2
V gene: TRBV11-2
CDR3 length: 15
CDR3 protein: CASSTTGLAGVEQFF

D gene: .
V gene: TRBV5-4
CDR3 length: 13
CDR3 protein: CASSEGSSYEQYF

D gene: TRBD1
V gene: TRBV7-2
CDR3 length: 15
CDR3 protein: CASSLGQGTNTEAFF

D gene: TRBD2
V gene: TRBV7-9
CDR3 length: 17
CDR3 protein: CASSSRTSGPSTDTQYF

D gene: TRBD1
V gene: TRBV7-9
CDR3 length: 15
CDR3 protein: CASSPGTGFIYGYTF

D gene: .
V gene: TRBV4-1
CDR3 length: 15
CDR3 protein: CASSHTVNRDEKLFF

D gene: .
V gene: TRBV28
CDR3 length: 15
CDR3 protein: CASSSGITRGNTIYF

D gene: TRBD2
V gene: TRBV2
CDR3 length: 14
CDR3 protein: CASQLATSSYEQYF

D gene: TRBD2
V gene: TRBV28
CDR3 length: 17
CDR3 protein: CASSFPLAGGRTGELFF

D gene: .
V gene: TRBV6-9
CDR3 length: 14
CDR3 protein: CASSYRVSGVEQYF

D gene: .
V gene: TRBV7-2
CDR3 length: 13
CDR3 protein: CASSFFGANVLTF

D gene: TRBD1
V gene: TRBV19
CDR3 length: 21
CDR3 protein: CASSIDSRAGTGGFNTGELFF

D gene: .
V gene: TRBV7-2
CDR3 length: 14
CDR3 protein: CASSLARRSHGYTF

D gene: .
V gene: TRBV29-1
CDR3 length: 13
CDR3 protein: CSVERLGGEKLFF

D gene: .
V gene: TRBV6-1
CDR3 length: 13
CDR3 protein: CASSLGGGTEAFF

D gene: TRBD2
V gene: TRBV13
CDR3 length: 16
CDR3 protein: CASSLGGGRMTDTQYF

D gene: TRBD2
V gene: TRBV7-2
CDR3 length: 14
CDR3 protein: CASSLNGGADTQYF

D gene: .
V gene: TRBV5-4
CDR3 length: 13
CDR3 protein: CASSLDQTDTQYF

D gene: .
V gene: TRBV2
CDR3 length: 16
CDR3 protein: CASSLEMTTYGETQYF

D gene: .
V gene: TRBV11-2
CDR3 length: 15
CDR3 protein: CASSLSRYSGNTIYF